Listed here is a single TCR beta chain. Per the study methods: Amplification of reference gene primers was used by the study to estimate nucleated cell counts. The assay was immunoSEQ multiplex PCR, and TCRdb's table has in-frame clones only and misses some. That table gives V, J and clone size, and the DNA gave D and trimming. The sample has 100,000 to 150,000 clones, approximately 84% seen once. These data are taken from a study of blood T cell repertoires in COVID-19. Study overall: The cDNA or gDNA used as material had been derived from T cells, B-cell-depleted T cells, or PBMCs.

The germline V gene encodes CDR1 SGHAT and CDR2 FQNNGV. Trimming took 0 bases from V and 12 from J; bases not matched to a gene: 7. This CDR3 is built from 13 residues. The chain couples TRBV11-2 to TRBJ2-7; 8 bases fit TRBD1. The clonotype was recovered from a woman older than 75 with acute or convalescent COVID-19. Sequencing was performed on peripheral blood. The CDR3 here is CASSLESDRVPYF. CDR3 nucleotide sequence: TGTGCCAGCAGCTTAGAGTCGGACAGGGTTCCGTACTTC. Supplemented by reference TRBV11-2 and TRBJ2-7, the full variable domain reads EAGVAQSPRYKIIEKRQSVAFWCNPISGHATLYWYQQILGQGPKLLIQFQNNGVVDDSQLPKDRFSAERLKGVDSTLKIQPAKLEDSAVYLCASSLESDRVPYFGPGTRLTVT.